Sequencing of this TCR beta chain was carried out in a study of T cell responses to AZD1222 COVID-19 vaccine. Study results and limitations: Clonal diversity was possibly underestimated; the donors were predominantly white British and more often female.

The data were produced by immunoSEQ multiplex PCR, yet TCRdb's version contains in-frame clones alone and is incomplete. Of approximately 220,000 clones in the sample, about 93% were seen once. Concerning this clone itself: Antigen unknown.

Specimen: peripheral blood, collected on day 0 of MenACWY control vaccination. This receptor was obtained from an adult in good health.

CDR3 nucleotide sequence: TGTGCCAGCAGCCTAGACCGGAACACTGAAGCTTTCTTT. Encoded protein: CASSLDRNTEAFF. The chain uses TRBV7-8 and TRBJ1-1; D unresolved. Trimming pared 5 bases from V and 1 base from J, leaving 8 bases between. CDR1 is SGHVS, CDR2 FQNEAQ, per germline. CDR3 size: 13 residues.